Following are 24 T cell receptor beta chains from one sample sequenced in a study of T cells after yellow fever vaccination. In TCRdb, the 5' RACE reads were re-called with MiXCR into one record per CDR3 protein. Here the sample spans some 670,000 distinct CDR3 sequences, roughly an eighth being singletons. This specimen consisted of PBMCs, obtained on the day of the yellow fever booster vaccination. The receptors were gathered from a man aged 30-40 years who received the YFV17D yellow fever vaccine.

Here the CDR3 reads CASSYGTSGISNYEQYF. In nucleotides, the CDR3 is TGTGCCAGCAGCTACGGGACTAGCGGGATCTCGAACTACGAGCAGTACTTC. The chain uses TRBV7-8 and TRBJ2-7, with 13 bases identical to TRBD2. Trimming took 4 bases from V and 3 from J; bases not matched to a gene: 9. The germline V gene has CDR1 SGHVS and CDR2 FQNEAQ. The CDR3 is 17 residues long.

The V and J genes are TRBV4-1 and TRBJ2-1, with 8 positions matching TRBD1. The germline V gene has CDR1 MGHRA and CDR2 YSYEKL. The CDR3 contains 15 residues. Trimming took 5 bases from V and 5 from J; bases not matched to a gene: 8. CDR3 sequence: CASSGRDRPDNEQFF. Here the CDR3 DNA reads TGCGCCAGCAGCGGACGGGACAGGCCAGACAATGAGCAGTTCTTC.

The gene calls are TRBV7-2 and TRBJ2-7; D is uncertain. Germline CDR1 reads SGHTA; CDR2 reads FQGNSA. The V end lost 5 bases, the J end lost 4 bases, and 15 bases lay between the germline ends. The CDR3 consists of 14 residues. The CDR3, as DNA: TGTGCCAGCAGCCCCCTACTCCCCCCTTACGAGCAGTACTTC. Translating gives CASSPLLPPYEQYF.

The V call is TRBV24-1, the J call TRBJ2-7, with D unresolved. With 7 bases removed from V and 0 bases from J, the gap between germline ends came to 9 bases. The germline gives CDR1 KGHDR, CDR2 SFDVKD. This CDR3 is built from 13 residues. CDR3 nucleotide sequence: TGTGCCACCAGAAGTGAGAACTCCTACGAGCAGTACTTC. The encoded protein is CATRSENSYEQYF.

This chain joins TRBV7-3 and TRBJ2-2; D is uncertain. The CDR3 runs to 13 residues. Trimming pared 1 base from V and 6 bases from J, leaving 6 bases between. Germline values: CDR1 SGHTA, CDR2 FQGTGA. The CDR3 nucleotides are TGTGCCAGCAGCTTAATAGATTCCGGGGAGCTGTTTTTT. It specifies CASSLIDSGELFF.

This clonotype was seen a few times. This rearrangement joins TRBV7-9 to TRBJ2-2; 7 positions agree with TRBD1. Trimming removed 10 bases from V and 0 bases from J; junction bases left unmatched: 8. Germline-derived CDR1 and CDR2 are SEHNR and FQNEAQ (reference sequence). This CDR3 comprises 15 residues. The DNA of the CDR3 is TGTGCCACCCCCGGGCAGGGGGCGAACACCGGGGAGCTGTTTTTT. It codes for CATPGQGANTGELFF.

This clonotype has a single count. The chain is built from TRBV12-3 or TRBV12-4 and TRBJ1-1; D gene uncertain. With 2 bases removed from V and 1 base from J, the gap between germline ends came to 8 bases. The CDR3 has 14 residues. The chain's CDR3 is CASSLKTRNTEAFF. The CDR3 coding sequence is TGTGCCAGCAGTTTAAAGACGAGGAACACTGAAGCTTTCTTT.

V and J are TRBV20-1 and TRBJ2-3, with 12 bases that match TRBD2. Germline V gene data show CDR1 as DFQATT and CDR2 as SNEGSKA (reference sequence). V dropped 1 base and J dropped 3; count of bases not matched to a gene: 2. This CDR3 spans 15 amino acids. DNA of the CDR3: TGCAGTGCTAGAGTTACTAGCGGGAGGACAGATACGCAGTATTTT. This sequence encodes CSARVTSGRTDTQYF.

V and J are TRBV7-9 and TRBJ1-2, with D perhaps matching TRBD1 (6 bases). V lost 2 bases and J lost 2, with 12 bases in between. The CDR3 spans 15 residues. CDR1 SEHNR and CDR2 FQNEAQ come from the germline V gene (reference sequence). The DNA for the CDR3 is TGTGCCAGCAGCTTATTGCAGGGGACGAACTATGGCTACACCTTC. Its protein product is CASSLLQGTNYGYTF.

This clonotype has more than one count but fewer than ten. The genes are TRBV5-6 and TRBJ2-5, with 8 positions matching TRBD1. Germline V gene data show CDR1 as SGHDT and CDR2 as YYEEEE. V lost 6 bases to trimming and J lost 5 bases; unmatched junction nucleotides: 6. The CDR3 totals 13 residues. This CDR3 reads CASINRGSETQYF. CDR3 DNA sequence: TGTGCCAGCATAAACAGGGGGTCTGAGACCCAGTACTTC.

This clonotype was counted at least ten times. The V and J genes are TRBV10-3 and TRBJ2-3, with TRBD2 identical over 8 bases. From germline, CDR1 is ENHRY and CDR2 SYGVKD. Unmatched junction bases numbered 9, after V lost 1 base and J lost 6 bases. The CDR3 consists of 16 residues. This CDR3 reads CAISELSGSYRDTQYF. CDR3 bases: TGTGCCATCAGTGAGTTGAGCGGGAGTTATCGGGATACGCAGTATTTT.

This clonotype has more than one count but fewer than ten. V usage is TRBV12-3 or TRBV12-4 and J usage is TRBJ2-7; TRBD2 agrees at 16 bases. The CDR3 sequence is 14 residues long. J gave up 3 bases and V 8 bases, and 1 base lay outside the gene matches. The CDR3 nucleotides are TGTGCCAGCGGGACTAGCGGGAGGGTCTACGAGCAGTACTTC. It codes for CASGTSGRVYEQYF.

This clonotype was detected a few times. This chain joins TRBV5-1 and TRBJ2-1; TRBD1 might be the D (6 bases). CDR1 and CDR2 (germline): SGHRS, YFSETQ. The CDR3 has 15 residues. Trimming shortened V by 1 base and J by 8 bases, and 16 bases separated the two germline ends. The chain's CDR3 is CASSLWGADSDEQFF. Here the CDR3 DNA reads TGCGCCAGCAGCTTGTGGGGCGCGGACAGTGATGAGCAGTTCTTC.

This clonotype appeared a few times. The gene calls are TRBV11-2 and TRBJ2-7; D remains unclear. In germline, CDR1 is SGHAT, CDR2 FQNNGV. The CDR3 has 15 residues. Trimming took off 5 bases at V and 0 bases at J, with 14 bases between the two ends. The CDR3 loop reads CASSEGQTLSYEQYF. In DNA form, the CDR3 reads TGTGCCAGCAGCGAAGGCCAAACCCTCTCCTACGAGCAGTACTTC. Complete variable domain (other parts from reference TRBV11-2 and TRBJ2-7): EAGVAQSPRYKIIEKRQSVAFWCNPISGHATLYWYQQILGQGPKLLIQFQNNGVVDDSQLPKDRFSAERLKGVDSTLKIQPAKLEDSAVYLCASSEGQTLSYEQYFGPGTRLTVT.

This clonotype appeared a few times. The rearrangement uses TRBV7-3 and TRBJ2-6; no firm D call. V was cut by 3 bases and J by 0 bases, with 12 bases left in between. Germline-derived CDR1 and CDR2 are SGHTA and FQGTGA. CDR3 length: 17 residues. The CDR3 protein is CASSLPLSRSGANVLTF. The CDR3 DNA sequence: TGTGCCAGCAGCTTGCCCCTCTCCCGCTCTGGGGCCAACGTCCTGACTTTC.

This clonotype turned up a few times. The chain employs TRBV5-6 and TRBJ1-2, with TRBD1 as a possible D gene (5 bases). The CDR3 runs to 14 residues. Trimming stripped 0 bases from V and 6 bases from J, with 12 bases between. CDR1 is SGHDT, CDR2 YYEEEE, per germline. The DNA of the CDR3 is TGTGCCAGCAGCTTGGGCGGCAGGGTTGATGGCTACACCTTC. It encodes CASSLGGRVDGYTF.

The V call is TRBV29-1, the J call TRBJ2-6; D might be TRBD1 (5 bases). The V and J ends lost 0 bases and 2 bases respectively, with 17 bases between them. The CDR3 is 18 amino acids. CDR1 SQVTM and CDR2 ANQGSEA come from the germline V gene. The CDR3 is CSVEEYEEKGAGANVLTF. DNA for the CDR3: TGCAGCGTTGAAGAGTACGAGGAGAAAGGGGCTGGGGCCAACGTCCTGACTTTC.

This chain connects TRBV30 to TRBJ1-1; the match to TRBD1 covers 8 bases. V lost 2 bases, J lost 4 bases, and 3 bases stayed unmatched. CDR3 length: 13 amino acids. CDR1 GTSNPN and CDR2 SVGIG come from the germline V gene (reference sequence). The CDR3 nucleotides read TGTGCCTGGAGTAGGCAGGGGGCCACTGAAGCTTTCTTT. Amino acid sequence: CAWSRQGATEAFF.

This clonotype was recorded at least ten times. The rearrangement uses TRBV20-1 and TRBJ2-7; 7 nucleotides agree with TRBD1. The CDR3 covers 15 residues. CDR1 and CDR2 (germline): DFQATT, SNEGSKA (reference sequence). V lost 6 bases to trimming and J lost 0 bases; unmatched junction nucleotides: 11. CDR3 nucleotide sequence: TGCAGTGCCATACCGAGACAGGGAATCTCCTACGAGCAGTACTTC. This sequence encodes CSAIPRQGISYEQYF.

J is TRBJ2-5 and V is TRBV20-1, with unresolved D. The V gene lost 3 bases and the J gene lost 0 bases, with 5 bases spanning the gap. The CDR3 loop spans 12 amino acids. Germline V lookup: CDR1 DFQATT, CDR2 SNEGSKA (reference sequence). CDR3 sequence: CSASENQETQYF. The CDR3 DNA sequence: TGCAGTGCTAGTGAAAACCAAGAGACCCAGTACTTC.

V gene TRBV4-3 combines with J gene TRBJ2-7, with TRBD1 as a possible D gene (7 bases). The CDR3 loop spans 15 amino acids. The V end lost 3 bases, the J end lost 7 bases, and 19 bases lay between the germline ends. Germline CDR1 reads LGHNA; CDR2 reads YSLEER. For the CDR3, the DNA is TGCGCCAGCAGCCAGAGGAGGGGGCTGTCTTGGGAGCAGTACTTC. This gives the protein CASSQRRGLSWEQYF.

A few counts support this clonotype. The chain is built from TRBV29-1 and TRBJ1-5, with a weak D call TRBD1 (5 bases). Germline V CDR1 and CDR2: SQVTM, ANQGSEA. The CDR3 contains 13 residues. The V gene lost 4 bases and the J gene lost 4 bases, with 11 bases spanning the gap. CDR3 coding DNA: TGCAGCGTTGCTCAGGGAGGGAATCAGCCCCAGCATTTT. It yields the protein CSVAQGGNQPQHF.

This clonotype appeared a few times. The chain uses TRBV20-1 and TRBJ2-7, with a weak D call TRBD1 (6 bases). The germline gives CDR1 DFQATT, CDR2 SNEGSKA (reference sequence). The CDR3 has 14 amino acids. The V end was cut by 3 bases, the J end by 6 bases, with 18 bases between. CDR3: CSARENRVPGEQYF. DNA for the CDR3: TGCAGTGCTAGGGAAAACAGGGTACCCGGCGAGCAGTACTTC.

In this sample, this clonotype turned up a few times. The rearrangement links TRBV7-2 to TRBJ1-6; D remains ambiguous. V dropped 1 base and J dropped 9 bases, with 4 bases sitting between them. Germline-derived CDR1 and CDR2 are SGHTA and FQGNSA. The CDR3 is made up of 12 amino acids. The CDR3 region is CASSLEFSPLHF. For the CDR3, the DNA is TGTGCCAGCAGCTTAGAGTTTTCACCCCTCCACTTT.